The clone carrying this T cell receptor beta chain was seen at least ten times. Time point here: blood at routine non-recurrence follow-up after resection. Unsorted whole RNA of tumor, nontumor lung or frozen PBMC was sequenced. These data are taken from a study of spatial heterogeneity in lung cancer. Across the whole study: PBMC samples from follow-up, when available, were sequenced at a median of about 2 years post-resection.

On each TCR cDNA molecule, a unique molecular identifier was present. TCRdb fed the 5' RACE reads into MiXCR, producing one record per CDR3 protein. The repertoire holds 20,000 to 25,000 distinct CDR3 sequences, with 8% to 10% as singletons. The specimen comprised PBMCs, sampled at follow-up. The TCR sequence derives from a male donor with early-stage non-small cell lung cancer.

The CDR3 spells CASREQGMNTEAFF. CDR3 nucleotide sequence: TGCGCCAGCAGGGAACAGGGGATGAACACTGAAGCTTTCTTT. The rearrangement uses TRBV4-1 and TRBJ1-1; 7 bases line up with TRBD1. Germline V gene lookup returns CDR1 MGHRA and CDR2 YSYEKL. The CDR3 totals 14 residues. Trimming cost V 6 bases and J 0 bases; bases outside gene matches: 4.